The 3 T cell receptor beta chains in this list originate from one sample, sequenced in a study of blood T cell repertoires in COVID-19. Produced via immunoSEQ multiplex PCR; TCRdb's table is partial and in-frame only. The data show about 150,000 clones, roughly 75% seen once. The specimen was PBMCs or T cells enriched from blood (not recorded which). These receptors were taken from a woman aged 45-59 years who had recovered from COVID-19.

This clone has a single count. The chain carries TRBV21-1 and TRBJ2-2; the table's D call of TRBD1 was not tested on the DNA. TRBV21-1 is flagged as a pseudogene. The CDR3 contains 15 residues. In DNA form, the CDR3 reads TGTGCCAGCAGCAAAAGCCGGGACAAACGGGGGGAGCTGTTTTTT. Translated, it gives CASSKSRDKRGELFF.

V gene TRBV2 combines with J gene TRBJ2-1, with 8 positions matching TRBD1. Germline CDR1 SNHLY, CDR2 FYNNEI. J gave up 10 bases and V 9 bases, and 5 bases lay outside the gene matches. CDR3 length: 11 amino acids. The DNA for the CDR3 is TGTGCCAGAGGACAGGGCCTAGAGCAGTTCTTC. It encodes CARGQGLEQFF.

This clone was recorded only once. The DNA for the CDR3 is TGTGCCAGCAGCCTTTCCCCTCCCCTATCCTACGAGCAGTACTTC. Its protein product is CASSLSPPLSYEQYF. This chain uses TRBV14 with TRBJ2-7; D not resolved. Germline V gene data show CDR1 as SGHDN and CDR2 as FVKESK. The V end was cut by 4 bases, the J end by 1 base, with 14 bases between. The CDR3 totals 15 residues. Full variable domain (remainder filled in from reference TRBV14 and TRBJ2-7): EAGVTQFPSHSVIEKGQTVTLRCDPISGHDNLYWYRRVMGKEIKFLLHFVKESKQDESGMPNNRFLAERTGGTYSTLKVQPAELEDSGVYFCASSLSPPLSYEQYFGPGTRLTVT.